This is a list of T cell receptor beta chains from one sample in a study of blood T cell repertoires in COVID-19. Method: immunoSEQ multiplex PCR; TCRdb's copy keeps in-frame clones and lacks some. The sample has more than 200,000 clones; approximately 80% are singletons. Sequences were obtained from PBMCs or T cells enriched from blood (not recorded which). These receptors all stem from a man in his 60s who had recovered from COVID-19. Both conserved end residues are part of each CDR3. D genes are given only for firm matches. Where a row states a size, it is once, few, many or the class of an expanded clone; other rows omit it.

v_call	clone_size	d_call	j_call	cdr3_aa	cdr3_nt
TRBV6-5	NA	NA	TRBJ1-1	CASRTQGNTEAFF	TGTGCCAGCAGGACGCAGGGAAACACTGAAGCTTTCTTT
TRBV24-1	NA	NA	TRBJ2-1	CATSDAYGQFNEQFF	TGTGCCACCAGTGATGCATACGGACAGTTCAATGAGCAGTTCTTC
TRBV11-1	NA	TRBD1	TRBJ2-5	CASSQRDRQETQYF	TGTGCCAGCAGCCAACGGGACAGGCAAGAGACCCAGTACTTC
TRBV6-5	once	TRBD1	TRBJ1-6	CASRLQGVSSPLHF	TGTGCCAGCAGACTCCAGGGGGTATCTTCACCCCTCCACTTT
TRBV2	NA	NA	TRBJ1-1	CASSRRSVTEAFF	TGTGCCAGCAGTCGGAGGTCAGTCACTGAAGCTTTCTTT
TRBV29-1	NA	TRBD2	TRBJ2-1	CSARMLAGNEQFF	TGCAGCGCCCGAATGCTAGCGGGAAATGAGCAGTTCTTC
TRBV7-9	NA	NA	TRBJ1-4	CASSLGTPNEKLFF	TGTGCCAGCAGCTTAGGGACACCTAATGAAAAACTGTTTTTT
TRBV7-9	NA	TRBD1	TRBJ2-5	CASSHQTGAETQYF	TGTGCCAGCAGCCACCAGACAGGGGCGGAGACCCAGTACTTC
TRBV5-1	NA	NA	TRBJ2-2	CASSMRVAANTGELFF	TGCGCCAGCAGCATGCGGGTAGCGGCTAACACCGGGGAGCTGTTTTTT
TRBV6-5	NA	TRBD1	TRBJ2-2	CASSLGGQGTGELFF	TGTGCCAGCAGTCTCGGTGGACAGGGTACCGGGGAGCTGTTTTTT
TRBV19	NA	TRBD1	TRBJ2-7	CASSTPGQGTYEQYF	TGTGCCAGTAGTACACCGGGACAGGGGACCTACGAGCAGTACTTC
TRBV7-6	NA	NA	TRBJ2-1	CASSLNFAGNGEQFF	TGTGCCAGCAGCTTAAATTTTGCCGGGAACGGTGAGCAGTTCTTC
TRBV5-1	NA	NA	TRBJ2-5	CASSLAEGPTETQYF	TGCGCCAGCAGCTTGGCGGAGGGTCCTACAGAGACCCAGTACTTC
TRBV10-3	NA	TRBD2	TRBJ2-3	CAISMTGTSGGAVDTQYF	TGTGCCATCAGTATGACCGGGACTAGCGGGGGGGCTGTAGATACGCAGTATTTT
TRBV3-1/TRBV3-2	once	NA	TRBJ2-3	CASSQVRRSSPSDTQYF	TGTGCCAGCAGCCAAGTAAGGCGTAGCTCCCCCTCCGATACGCAGTATTTT
TRBV6-4	few	TRBD1	TRBJ1-3	CASSDSYSQGTGNTIYF	TGTGCCAGCAGTGACTCTTACTCACAGGGGACTGGAAACACCATATATTTT
TRBV6-5	once	NA	TRBJ2-1	CASRYGLATYNEQFF	TGTGCCAGCAGATATGGACTGGCAACCTACAATGAGCAGTTCTTC
TRBV29-1	once	NA	TRBJ1-1	CSASGGRELNTEAFF	TGCAGCGCGTCGGGGGGGCGGGAGTTGAACACTGAAGCTTTCTTT
TRBV6-5	NA	TRBD1	TRBJ1-6	CASSRDRTGSPLHF	TGTGCCAGCAGTAGGGACAGAACGGGTTCACCCCTCCACTTT
TRBV6-5	once	NA	TRBJ1-1	CASHVGTEAFF	TGTGCCAGCCACGTCGGGACTGAAGCTTTCTTT
TRBV2	NA	NA	TRBJ2-2	CASSDRGHSGELFF	TGTGCCAGCAGTGACAGGGGTCATTCCGGGGAGCTGTTTTTT
TRBV6-1	NA	TRBD1	TRBJ1-1	CASSQGTGALNTEAFF	TGTGCCAGCAGTCAAGGCACAGGGGCTCTGAACACTGAAGCTTTCTTT
TRBV25-1	NA	NA	TRBJ1-3	CASSEWGDGNTIYF	TGTGCCAGCAGTGAATGGGGGGATGGAAACACCATATATTTT
TRBV5-4	NA	NA	TRBJ2-7	CASSFRGEQYF	TGTGCCAGCAGCTTTAGAGGCGAGCAGTACTTC
TRBV18	NA	TRBD1	TRBJ1-2	CASSPDRDYGYTF	TGTGCCAGCTCACCTGACAGGGACTATGGCTACACCTTC
TRBV6-6	NA	TRBD1	TRBJ1-1	CATSWDSTEAFF	TGTGCCACGTCCTGGGACAGCACTGAAGCTTTCTTT
TRBV24-1	NA	TRBD1	TRBJ2-1	CATSDSMTGSDNEQFF	TGTGCCACCAGTGACTCTATGACAGGGTCCGACAATGAGCAGTTCTTC
TRBV7-7	NA	TRBD1	TRBJ1-2	CASSFPSRTGDGYTF	TGTGCTAGCAGCTTTCCCTCGAGGACAGGGGACGGCTACACCTTC
TRBV10-1	NA	NA	TRBJ1-2	CASSEFVGGGYTF	TGCGCCAGCAGTGAGTTTGTTGGCGGGGGCTACACCTTC
TRBV24-1	NA	TRBD1	TRBJ2-7	CATSPGQGSYEQYF	TGTGCCACCAGTCCGGGACAGGGCTCCTACGAGCAGTACTTC
TRBV3-1/TRBV3-2	NA	NA	TRBJ2-1	CASSQAYEQFF	TGTGCCAGCAGCCAAGCTTATGAGCAGTTCTTC
TRBV10-1	many	NA	TRBJ2-2	CASSESRVETGELFF	TGCGCCAGCAGTGAGAGCAGGGTCGAAACCGGGGAGCTGTTTTTT
TRBV5-1	NA	NA	TRBJ2-2	CASSPDSTGELFF	TGCGCCAGCAGCCCGGACAGTACCGGGGAGCTGTTTTTT
TRBV19	few	NA	TRBJ1-1	CASSWTVDTEAFF	TGTGCCAGTAGCTGGACAGTTGACACTGAAGCTTTCTTT
TRBV6-2/TRBV6-3	NA	TRBD1	TRBJ2-7	CASSYPGGLSPGSSREQYF	TGTGCCAGCAGTTACCCAGGGGGCTTAAGCCCAGGTTCCTCGAGAGAGCAGTACTTC
TRBV3-1/TRBV3-2	NA	NA	TRBJ2-7	CASSQDGGGGLEQYF	TGTGCCAGCAGCCAAGATGGGGGGGGCGGCCTGGAGCAGTACTTC
TRBV5-6	NA	NA	TRBJ2-7	CASSLLDTITYEQYF	TGTGCCAGCAGCTTATTAGACACGATTACCTACGAGCAGTACTTC
TRBV10-1	NA	NA	TRBJ1-1	CASSARAGDTEAFF	TGCGCCAGCAGTGCCAGGGCAGGTGACACTGAAGCTTTCTTT
TRBV5-1	NA	NA	TRBJ2-3	CASNLASGTDTQYF	TGCGCCAGCAACTTAGCATCCGGCACAGATACGCAGTATTTT
TRBV24-1	NA	TRBD1	TRBJ2-6	CATSGGTAGANVLTF	TGTGCCACCAGTGGGGGGACAGCTGGGGCCAACGTCCTGACTTTC
TRBV11-3	NA	TRBD1	TRBJ1-1	CASSLIDRGGTEAFF	TGTGCCAGCAGCTTAATTGACAGGGGAGGAACTGAAGCTTTCTTT
TRBV5-6	NA	TRBD1	TRBJ1-1	CASSQDRGTTEAFF	TGTGCCAGCAGCCAGGACAGGGGGACCACTGAAGCTTTCTTT
TRBV28	NA	TRBD1	TRBJ1-5	CASTSSGTGWENQPQHF	TGTGCCAGCACCTCCTCCGGGACAGGGTGGGAAAATCAGCCCCAGCATTTT
TRBV24-1	NA	TRBD1	TRBJ1-4	CATSDSGQGGEKLFF	TGTGCCACCAGTGATTCCGGACAGGGAGGGGAAAAACTGTTTTTT
TRBV7-2	NA	NA	TRBJ1-2	CASSIQEDYGYTF	TGTGCCAGCAGCATTCAGGAGGATTATGGCTACACCTTC
TRBV2	NA	TRBD1	TRBJ2-2	CASRPNRGNTGELFF	TGTGCCAGCAGGCCAAACAGGGGAAACACCGGGGAGCTGTTTTTT
TRBV11-2	NA	NA	TRBJ1-3	CASSYGQTISGNTIYF	TGTGCCAGCAGCTATGGACAGACGATCTCTGGAAACACCATATATTTT
TRBV28	NA	NA	TRBJ1-2	CATPGGSGYGYTF	TGTGCCACCCCGGGAGGGTCTGGCTATGGCTACACCTTC
TRBV5-6	NA	NA	TRBJ2-2	CASSLWAPGELFF	TGTGCCAGCAGCCTGTGGGCCCCCGGGGAGCTGTTTTTT
TRBV15	NA	NA	TRBJ1-2	CATSRDQGPYGYTF	TGTGCCACCAGCAGAGATCAGGGCCCATATGGCTACACCTTC
TRBV5-1	NA	TRBD1	TRBJ1-4	CASRGTATNEKLFF	TGCGCCAGCCGGGGGACAGCAACTAATGAAAAACTGTTTTTT
TRBV2	few	TRBD1	TRBJ1-1	CASSDIGQGKHTEAFF	TGTGCCAGCAGTGATATAGGACAGGGCAAACACACTGAAGCTTTCTTT
TRBV2	NA	NA	TRBJ2-7	CASTLQPGGFYEQYF	TGTGCCAGCACTCTTCAACCTGGGGGCTTCTACGAGCAGTACTTC